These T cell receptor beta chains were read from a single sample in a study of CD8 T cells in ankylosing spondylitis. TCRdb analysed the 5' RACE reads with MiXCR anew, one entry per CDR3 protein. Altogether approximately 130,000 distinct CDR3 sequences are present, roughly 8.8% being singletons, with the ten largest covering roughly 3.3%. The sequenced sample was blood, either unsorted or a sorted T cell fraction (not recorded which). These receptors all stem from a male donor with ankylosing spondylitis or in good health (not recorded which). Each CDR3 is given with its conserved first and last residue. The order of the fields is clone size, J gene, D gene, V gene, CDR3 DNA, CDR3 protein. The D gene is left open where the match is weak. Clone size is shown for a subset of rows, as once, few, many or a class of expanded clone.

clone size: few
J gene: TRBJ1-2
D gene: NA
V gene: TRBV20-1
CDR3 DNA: TGCAGTGCGACGACGGGGATCGGTGTCTATGGCTACACCTTC
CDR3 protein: CSATTGIGVYGYTF

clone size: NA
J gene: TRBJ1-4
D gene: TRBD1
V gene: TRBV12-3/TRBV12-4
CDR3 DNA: TGTGCCAGCAGGCAGACAGGGGAGGGAGAAAAACTGTTTTTT
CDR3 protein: CASRQTGEGEKLFF

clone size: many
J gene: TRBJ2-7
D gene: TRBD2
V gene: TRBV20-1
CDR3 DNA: TGCAGTGCTATTCCGGGGGGGGGACTAGCGCGCGAGCAGTACTTC
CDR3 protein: CSAIPGGGLAREQYF

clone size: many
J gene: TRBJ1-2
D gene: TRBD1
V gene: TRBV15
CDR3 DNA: TGTGCCACCAGCAGTTCCGGGACAGGGCATTTTGGCTACACCTTC
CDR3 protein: CATSSSGTGHFGYTF

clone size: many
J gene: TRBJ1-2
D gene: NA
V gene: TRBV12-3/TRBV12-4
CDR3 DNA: TGTGCCAGCAGTACCACGACCGGGGACTTGGGAGGCTACACCTTC
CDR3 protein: CASSTTTGDLGGYTF

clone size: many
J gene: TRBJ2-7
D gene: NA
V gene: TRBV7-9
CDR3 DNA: TGTGCCAGCAGCGGGACTGGATATACCTACGAGCAGTACTTC
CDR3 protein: CASSGTGYTYEQYF

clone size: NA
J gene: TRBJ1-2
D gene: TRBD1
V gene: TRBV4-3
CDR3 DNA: TGCGCCAGCAGCCAATATGACAGGGGCCCCGGTGGCTACACCTTC
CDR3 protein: CASSQYDRGPGGYTF

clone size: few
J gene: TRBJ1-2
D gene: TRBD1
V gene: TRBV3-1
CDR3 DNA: TGTGCCAGCAGCCAGTCAAAGTTTTCCAGGGGGCGCGGCTATGGCTACACCTTC
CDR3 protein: CASSQSKFSRGRGYGYTF

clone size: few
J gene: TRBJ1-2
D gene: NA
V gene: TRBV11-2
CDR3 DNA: TGTGCCAGCAGCTCCGCAACAGGGAACTATGGCTACACCTTC
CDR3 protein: CASSSATGNYGYTF

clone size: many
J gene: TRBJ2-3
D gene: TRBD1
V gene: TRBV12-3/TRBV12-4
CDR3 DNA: TGTGCCAGCAGCACGACAGGGTGGGAGCGCACAGATACGCAGTATTTT
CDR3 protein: CASSTTGWERTDTQYF

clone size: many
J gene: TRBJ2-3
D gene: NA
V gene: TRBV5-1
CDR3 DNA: TGCGCCAGCAGCTTGGAGGGGCTTGGCACAGATACGCAGTATTTT
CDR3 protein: CASSLEGLGTDTQYF

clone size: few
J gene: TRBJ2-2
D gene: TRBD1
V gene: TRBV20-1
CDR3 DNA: TGCAGTGCTAGGAGACAGAGGGGGCCCGGGGAGCTGTTTTTT
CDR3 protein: CSARRQRGPGELFF

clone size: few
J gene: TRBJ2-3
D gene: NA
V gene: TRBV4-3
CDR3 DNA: TGCGCCAGCAGCCAGACGGGCCACACAGATACGCAGTATTTT
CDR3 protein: CASSQTGHTDTQYF

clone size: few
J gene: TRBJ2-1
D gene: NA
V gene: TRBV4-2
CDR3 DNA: TGTGCCAGCAGCCAAGATTGGTGGCAGTTCTTC
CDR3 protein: CASSQDWWQFF

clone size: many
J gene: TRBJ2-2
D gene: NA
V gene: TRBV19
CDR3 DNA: TGTGCCAGTAGTGGGCAGACGAACACCGGGGAGCTGTTTTTT
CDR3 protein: CASSGQTNTGELFF

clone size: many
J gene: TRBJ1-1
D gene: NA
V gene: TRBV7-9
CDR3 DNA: TGTGCCAGCAGCTTTTTCAGTGGGGGCTCGGACACTGAAGCTTTCTTT
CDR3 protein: CASSFFSGGSDTEAFF

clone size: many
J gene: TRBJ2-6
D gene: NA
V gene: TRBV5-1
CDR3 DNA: TGCGCCAGCAGCCCTTCTCAGAGCGGCTCTGGGGCCAACGTCCTGACTTTC
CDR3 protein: CASSPSQSGSGANVLTF

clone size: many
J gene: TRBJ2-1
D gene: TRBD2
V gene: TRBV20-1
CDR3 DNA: TGCAGTGTCGGGGGTAGCGGGAGGGACAATGAGCAGTTCTTC
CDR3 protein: CSVGGSGRDNEQFF

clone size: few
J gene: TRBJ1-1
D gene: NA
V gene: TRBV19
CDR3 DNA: TGTGCCAGTAGTATAGCAGGGGCGGTGAACACTGAAGCTTTCTTT
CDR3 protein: CASSIAGAVNTEAFF

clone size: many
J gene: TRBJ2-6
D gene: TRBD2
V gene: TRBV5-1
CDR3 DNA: TGCGCCAGCACCCGGGAGGGGGTTAGTGGGGCCAACGTCCTGACTTTC
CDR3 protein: CASTREGVSGANVLTF

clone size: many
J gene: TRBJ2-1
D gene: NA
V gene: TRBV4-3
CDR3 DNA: TGCGCCAGCGGCGGAAAGTACAATGAGCAGTTCTTC
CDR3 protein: CASGGKYNEQFF

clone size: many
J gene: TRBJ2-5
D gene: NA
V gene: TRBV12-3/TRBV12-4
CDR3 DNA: TGTGCCAGCAGTTACCCTTCGGGGGGCCGAGAGACCCAGTACTTC
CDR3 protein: CASSYPSGGRETQYF

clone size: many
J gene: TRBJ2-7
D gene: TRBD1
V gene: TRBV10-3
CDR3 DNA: TGTGCCATCAGAGGGGACAGCCTCAGCTCCTACGAGCAGTACTTC
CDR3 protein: CAIRGDSLSSYEQYF

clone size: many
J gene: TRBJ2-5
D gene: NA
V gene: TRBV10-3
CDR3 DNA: TGTGCCATCAGTGAACCCACGTACCAAGAGACCCAGTACTTC
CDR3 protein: CAISEPTYQETQYF

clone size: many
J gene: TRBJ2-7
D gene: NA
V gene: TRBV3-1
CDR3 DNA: TGTGCCAGCAGCCAACTTGGGGTCCACGAGCAGTACTTC
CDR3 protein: CASSQLGVHEQYF

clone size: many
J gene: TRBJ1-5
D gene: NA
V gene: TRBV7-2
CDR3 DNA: TGTGCCAGCAGCTTAGGCGGCTTAGCAAATCAGCCCCAGCATTTT
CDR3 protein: CASSLGGLANQPQHF

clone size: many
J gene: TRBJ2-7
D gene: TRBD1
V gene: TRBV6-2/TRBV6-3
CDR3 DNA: TGTGCCAGCAGTTACTCCGGGACAGGGTCATACGAGCAGTACTTC
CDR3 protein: CASSYSGTGSYEQYF

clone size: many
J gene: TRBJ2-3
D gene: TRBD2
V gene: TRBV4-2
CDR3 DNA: TGTGCCTCAGGCTCCGGGACTAGCGATGCAGATACGCAGTATTTT
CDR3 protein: CASGSGTSDADTQYF

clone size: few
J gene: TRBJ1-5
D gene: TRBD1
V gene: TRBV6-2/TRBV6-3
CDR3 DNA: TGTGCCAGCAGTGACCTCGGGACAGCCTACAATCAGCCCCAGCATTTT
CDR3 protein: CASSDLGTAYNQPQHF

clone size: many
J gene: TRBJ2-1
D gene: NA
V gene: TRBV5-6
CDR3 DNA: TGTGCCAGCAGCTTGTGGGGGGTAGGGGGCTCCTACAATGAGCAGTTCTTC
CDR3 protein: CASSLWGVGGSYNEQFF

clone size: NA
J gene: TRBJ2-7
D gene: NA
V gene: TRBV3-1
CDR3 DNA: TGTGCCAGCAGACACGGGGCGGACGAGCAGTACTTC
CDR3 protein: CASRHGADEQYF